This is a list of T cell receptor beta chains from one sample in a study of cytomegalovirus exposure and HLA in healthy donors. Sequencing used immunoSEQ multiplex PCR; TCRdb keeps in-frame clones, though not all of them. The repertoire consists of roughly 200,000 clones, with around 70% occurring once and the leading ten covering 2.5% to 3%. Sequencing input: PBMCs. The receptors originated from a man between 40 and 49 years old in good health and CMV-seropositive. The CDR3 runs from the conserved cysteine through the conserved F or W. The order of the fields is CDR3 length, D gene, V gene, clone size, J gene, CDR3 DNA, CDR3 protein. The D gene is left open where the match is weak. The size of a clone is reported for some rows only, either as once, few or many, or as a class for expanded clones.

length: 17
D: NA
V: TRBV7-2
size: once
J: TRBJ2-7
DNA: TGTGCCAGCAGTTTCAAGGGCGGAGGCCCAGCCCGAGAGGAGCAGTACTTC
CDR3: CASSFKGGGPAREEQYF

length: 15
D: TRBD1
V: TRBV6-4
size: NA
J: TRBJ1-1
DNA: TGTGCCAGCAGCCCCGGGACAGGGCTATACACTGAAGCTTTCTTT
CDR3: CASSPGTGLYTEAFF

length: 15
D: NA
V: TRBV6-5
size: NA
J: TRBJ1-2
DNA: TGTGCCAGCACCCGACTCGCACAGGGAAGGTACGGCTACACCTTC
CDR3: CASTRLAQGRYGYTF

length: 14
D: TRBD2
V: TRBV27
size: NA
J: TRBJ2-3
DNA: TGTGCCAGCAGTCGGGCGGGGGGTGGGGATACGCAGTATTTT
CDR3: CASSRAGGGDTQYF

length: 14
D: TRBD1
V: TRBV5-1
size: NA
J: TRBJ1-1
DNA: TGCGCCAGCAGCTTAAGTGGACAGGGGCCTGAAGCTTTCTTT
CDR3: CASSLSGQGPEAFF

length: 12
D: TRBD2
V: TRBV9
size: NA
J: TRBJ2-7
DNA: TGTGCCAGCAGCGGGGCGGGGGACGAGCAGTACTTC
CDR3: CASSGAGDEQYF

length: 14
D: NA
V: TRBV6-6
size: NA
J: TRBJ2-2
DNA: TGTGCCAGCAACCGAGAGACTAGGACCGGGGAGCTGTTTTTT
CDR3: CASNRETRTGELFF

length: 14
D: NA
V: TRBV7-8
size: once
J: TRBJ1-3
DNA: TGTGCCAGCAGCTTAGACCCAGGCCGAAACACCATATATTTT
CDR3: CASSLDPGRNTIYF

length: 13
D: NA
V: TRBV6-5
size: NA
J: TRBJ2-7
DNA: TGTGCCAGCAGTTACACGGGGAGCTACGAGCAGTACTTC
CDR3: CASSYTGSYEQYF

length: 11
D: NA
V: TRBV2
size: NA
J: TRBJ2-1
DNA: TGTGCCAGCAGTCCTATTAATGAGCAGTTCTTC
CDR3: CASSPINEQFF

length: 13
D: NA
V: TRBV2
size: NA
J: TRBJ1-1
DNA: TGTGCCAGCAGTCTGGGAGAGAACACTGAAGCTTTCTTT
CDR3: CASSLGENTEAFF

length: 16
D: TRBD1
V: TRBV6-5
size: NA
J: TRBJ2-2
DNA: TGTGCCAGCAGTTACTCCGGGACAGGTTATGGCGGGGAGCTGTTTTTT
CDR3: CASSYSGTGYGGELFF

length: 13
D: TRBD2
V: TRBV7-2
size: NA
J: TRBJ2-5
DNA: TGTGCCAGCAGCCTCTTAGCGGGTGAGACCCAGTACTTC
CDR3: CASSLLAGETQYF

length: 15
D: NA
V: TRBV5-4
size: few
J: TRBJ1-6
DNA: TGTGCCAGCAGCTTGTGGACAGCGGATCCCGAGTCCCTCCACTTT
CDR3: CASSLWTADPESLHF

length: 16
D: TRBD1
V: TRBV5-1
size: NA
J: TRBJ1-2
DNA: TGCGCCAGCAGCTTGGAAGGGACAGACTTTAACTATGGCTACACCTTC
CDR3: CASSLEGTDFNYGYTF

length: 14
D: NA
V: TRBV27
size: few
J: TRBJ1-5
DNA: TGTGCCAGCAGTTTAACGGGGGTTGGCCAGCCCCAGCATTTT
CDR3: CASSLTGVGQPQHF

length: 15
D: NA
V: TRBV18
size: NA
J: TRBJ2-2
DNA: TGTGCCAGCTCACCAGGTACAGCTGAGACCGGGGAGCTGTTTTTT
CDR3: CASSPGTAETGELFF

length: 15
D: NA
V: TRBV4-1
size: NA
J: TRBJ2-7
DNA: TGCGCCAGCAGCCAAGATGTAGCAGAATCCTACGAGCAGTACTTC
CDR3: CASSQDVAESYEQYF